The 22 T cell receptor beta chains in this list originate from one sample, sequenced in a study of T cell repertoires in cytomegalovirus infection. In TCRdb, the reads were re-called with MiXCR into one record per CDR3 protein. The table has more than 400,000 distinct CDR3 sequences, 26% seen once. Sequencing used PBMCs. The receptors come from a human donor in good health (CMV status not recorded). Some clones in this sample may be carry-over from other donors' samples.

The chain has TRBV7-2 and TRBJ2-7, with a possible D match to TRBD1 (6 bases). The CDR3 runs to 13 residues. Germline-derived CDR1 and CDR2 are SGHTA and FQGNSA. Trimming cost V 4 bases and J 3 bases, with 10 bases left between them. CDR3 DNA sequence: TGTGCCAGCAGCTCAGGGGTTTACTACGAGCAGTACTTC. Its translation is CASSSGVYYEQYF.

The chain's CDR3 is CASSTRGAGGINEQFF. The CDR3, as DNA: TGTGCCAGCAGCACAAGGGGAGCGGGAGGGATCAATGAGCAGTTCTTC. This chain links TRBV7-3 with TRBJ2-1; 10 nucleotides line up with TRBD2. This CDR3 has 16 amino acids. J gave up 6 bases and V 5 bases, and 10 bases lay outside the gene matches. Germline CDR1 is SGHTA and CDR2 is FQGTGA. The complete variable domain, with remaining parts taken from reference TRBV7-3 and TRBJ2-1, reads GAGVSQTPSNKVTEKGKYVELRCDPISGHTALYWYRQSLGQGPEFLIYFQGTGAADDSGLPNDRFFAVRPEGSVSTLKIQRTERGDSAVYLCASSTRGAGGINEQFFGPGTRLTVL.

This chain uses TRBV5-1 with TRBJ1-5; no reliable D call. The V gene's germline CDR1 is SGHRS and CDR2 YFSETQ. The V end was cut by 0 bases, the J end by 7 bases, with 8 bases between. This CDR3 has 13 residues. The CDR3 region is CASSLGERQPQHF. In nucleotides, the CDR3 is TGCGCCAGCAGCTTGGGCGAGAGGCAGCCCCAGCATTTT.

This clonotype was observed a few times. The chain combines TRBV24-1 with TRBJ2-3, with 13 bases aligning to TRBD2. Trimming at V came to 4 bases and at J to 1 base, leaving 10 bases not matched to a gene. The CDR3 runs 19 residues. Germline assignment: CDR1 KGHDR and CDR2 SFDVKD. The CDR3 region is CATSDRGGLAGAGTDTQYF. As DNA, the CDR3 is TGTGCCACCAGTGACCGCGGCGGACTAGCGGGAGCAGGCACAGATACGCAGTATTTT.

This clonotype occurred a few times. The chain joins TRBV6-2 or TRBV6-3 to TRBJ1-2, with D possibly matching TRBD1 (5 bases). The V gene's germline CDR1 is MNHEY and CDR2 SVGEGT. The V gene lost 2 bases and the J gene lost 4 bases, with 17 bases spanning the gap. This CDR3 is built from 16 residues. CDR3 protein: CASSYGSLRQSYGYTF. The CDR3 DNA reads TGTGCCAGCAGTTACGGTTCCTTGCGACAGAGCTATGGCTACACCTTC.

This clonotype was seen many times. The chain carries TRBV7-9 and TRBJ1-5; TRBD1 might be the D (5 bases). Germline V CDR1 and CDR2: SEHNR, FQNEAQ (reference sequence). This CDR3 is built from 15 residues. The V end was cut by 1 base, the J end by 1 base, with 8 bases between. The CDR3 here is CASSLGGDSNQPQHF. CDR3 sequence (DNA): TGTGCCAGCAGCTTAGGGGGGGACAGCAATCAGCCCCAGCATTTT.

The table lists this clonotype with many counts. The chain carries TRBV7-6 and TRBJ2-7; D is perhaps TRBD1 (5 bases). This CDR3 region has 16 residues. Germline CDR1 and CDR2: SGHVS and FNYEAQ. The V end lost 5 bases, the J end lost 6 bases, and 23 bases lay between the germline ends. Here the CDR3 DNA reads TGTGCCAGCAGCCCCCGTCCAAGAGACAGCCTTGGCGAGCAGTACTTC. Encoded protein: CASSPRPRDSLGEQYF.

This clonotype was observed many times. The CDR3 sequence is CASSPYGGAGSGANVLTF. In DNA, the CDR3 is TGTGCCAGCAGCCCTTATGGGGGAGCCGGCTCAGGGGCCAACGTCCTGACTTTC. The V call is TRBV7-8, the J call TRBJ2-6; TRBD1 or TRBD2 may be the D gene (5 bases each). The CDR3 runs 18 residues. The ends were cut back, 5 bases at V and 4 bases at J, with 21 bases in the middle. CDR1 is SGHVS, CDR2 FQNEAQ, per germline.

The V gene is TRBV5-1, the J gene TRBJ2-1; 7 positions agree with TRBD1. Looked up from germline, CDR1 is SGHRS and CDR2 is YFSETQ. V was clipped by 2 bases and J by 5 bases; unmatched bases: 4. This CDR3 region has 14 residues. In DNA form, the CDR3 reads TGCGCCAGCAGCTTAGGGGGCGCAAACAATGAGCAGTTCTTC. Translating it yields CASSLGGANNEQFF.

The J gene is TRBJ2-3, the V gene TRBV18, with TRBD2 matching 7 bases. This CDR3 comprises 16 residues. CDR1 is KGHSH, CDR2 LQKENI, per germline. V shed 0 bases, J shed 2 bases, and the junction held 5 bases outside the gene matches. The CDR3 DNA reads TGTGCCAGCTCACCACCGGGCGGGAGCGCCACAGATACGCAGTATTTT. This translates into CASSPPGGSATDTQYF. The full variable domain, with the rest looked up from reference TRBV18 and TRBJ2-3, is NAGVMQNPRHLVRRRGQEARLRCSPMKGHSHVYWYRQLPEEGLKFMVYLQKENIIDESGMPKERFSAEFPKEGPSILRIQQVVRGDSAAYFCASSPPGGSATDTQYFGPGTRLTVL.

This chain uses TRBV9 with TRBJ2-5; 7 bases align to TRBD2. The germline V gene encodes CDR1 SGDLS and CDR2 YYNGEE. Losses at the gene ends were 0 bases for V and 5 bases for J; bases not matched to a gene: 16. The CDR3 spans 18 residues. CDR3 DNA: TGTGCCAGCAGCGTAGGTGGGGTAGGAAGGGGACTACGGGAGACCCAGTACTTC. Translation gives CASSVGGVGRGLRETQYF.

This clonotype came up many times. This chain links TRBV7-9 with TRBJ2-3, with 16 bases fitting TRBD2. The CDR3 length is 19 residues. With V trimmed by 5 bases and J by 2 bases, 10 bases remained unmatched. Germline loops: CDR1 SEHNR, CDR2 FQNEAQ (reference sequence). The CDR3 sequence is CASSPGLAGGPFVTDTQYF. Here the CDR3 DNA reads TGTGCCAGCAGCCCGGGACTAGCGGGAGGGCCTTTTGTCACAGATACGCAGTATTTT.

The chain is built from TRBV4-1 and TRBJ1-6; TRBD1 is a possible D gene (5 bases). V was trimmed by 0 bases and J by 9 bases, leaving 18 bases between them. Germline CDR1 reads MGHRA; CDR2 reads YSYEKL. There are 17 residues in the CDR3. This CDR3 is CASSQDKGRGGISPLHF. In DNA, the CDR3 is TGCGCCAGCAGCCAAGATAAAGGGCGCGGGGGGATTTCACCCCTCCACTTT.

This clonotype was counted between two and nine times. This rearrangement joins TRBV6-4 to TRBJ2-1, with D maybe TRBD2 (6 bases). With 3 bases removed from V and 7 bases from J, the gap between germline ends came to 13 bases. CDR3 length: 14 residues. Germline assignment: CDR1 MRHNA and CDR2 SNTAGT. DNA of the CDR3: TGTGCCAGCAGTGAACGGGAGAGTTATAATGAGCAGTTCTTC. This gives the protein CASSERESYNEQFF.

In this sample, this clonotype turned up a few times. The genes are TRBV11-3 and TRBJ1-1; D is ambiguous. V was pared by 3 bases and J by 4 bases, with 9 bases between. The CDR3 loop spans 13 amino acids. Per the germline V gene, CDR1 is SGHNT and CDR2 is YENEEA. The CDR3 sequence: CASSFYPSTEAFF. Here the CDR3 DNA reads TGTGCCAGCAGCTTTTATCCCAGCACTGAAGCTTTCTTT.

This clonotype was detected a few times. The chain is built from TRBV19 and TRBJ2-5, with 9 positions matching TRBD2. This CDR3 is built from 16 residues. Germline loops: CDR1 LNHDA, CDR2 SQIVND (reference sequence). Germline trimming cut 3 bases from V and 2 bases from J; bases unmatched to any gene: 7. CDR3 amino acids: CASSIRLAVLQETQYF. CDR3 DNA sequence: TGTGCCAGTAGTATTAGACTAGCGGTACTTCAAGAGACCCAGTACTTC.

Of note for this clonotype: This may come from a read error, since a much larger clone is one base off. J is TRBJ2-7 and V is TRBV11-2; unclear D gene. The CDR3 runs to 10 residues. V shed 3 bases and J shed 3 bases, with 0 bases lying between them. The germline CDR1 and CDR2 sequences are SGHAT and FQNNGV. The CDR3, as DNA: TGTGCCAGCAGCTTCTACGAGCAGTACTTC. This sequence encodes CASSFYEQYF. Full variable domain (rest looked up from reference TRBV11-2 and TRBJ2-7): EAGVAQSPRYKIIEKRQSVAFWCNPISGHATLYWYQQILGQGPKLLIQFQNNGVVDDSQLPKDRFSAERLKGVDSTLKIQPAKLEDSAVYLCASSFYEQYFGPGTRLTVT.

The chain has TRBV11-1 and TRBJ2-2; a weak D match, TRBD1 (6 bases). Germline V lookup: CDR1 SGHAT, CDR2 FQDESV (reference sequence). Trimming took 8 bases from V and 5 from J, leaving 18 bases between them. The CDR3 extends over 15 amino acids. The CDR3 protein is CASRMRGNPTGELFF. The CDR3 nucleotides read TGTGCCAGCCGCATGAGGGGGAACCCTACCGGGGAGCTGTTTTTT.

The chain joins TRBV15 to TRBJ2-1, with D perhaps matching TRBD1 (6 bases). Trimming took off 1 base at V and 9 bases at J, with 16 bases between the two ends. The CDR3 sequence is 15 residues long. The germline CDR1 and CDR2 sequences are LNHNV and YYDKDF (reference sequence). The CDR3, as DNA: TGTGCCACCAGCAGAGCCAACCGAGAACAGGGTGAGCAGTTCTTC. Its translation is CATSRANREQGEQFF.

The chain combines TRBV6-1 with TRBJ2-1; TRBD1 aligns across 7 bases. The CDR3 loop spans 13 amino acids. The V gene's germline CDR1 is MNHNS and CDR2 SASEGT. V lost 7 bases, J lost 5 bases, and 5 bases stayed unmatched. CDR3 sequence: CASIRGKNNEQFF. CDR3 in DNA: TGTGCCAGCATCAGGGGGAAAAACAATGAGCAGTTCTTC.

The chain couples TRBV6-2 or TRBV6-3 to TRBJ2-1; D may be TRBD2 (6 bases). Germline V CDR1 and CDR2: MNHEY, SVGEGT. The CDR3 runs 14 residues. V dropped 0 bases and J dropped 9 bases, with 12 bases sitting between them. CDR3 amino acids: CASSYSTGASEQFF. DNA of the CDR3: TGTGCCAGCAGTTACTCCACGGGAGCGTCTGAGCAGTTCTTC.

This clonotype was detected a few times. The genes are TRBV6-5 and TRBJ2-3; the match to TRBD2 covers 9 bases. This CDR3 is 17 amino acids long. The germline V gene has CDR1 MNHEY and CDR2 SVGAGI. V was pared by 0 bases and J by 2 bases, with 6 bases of the junction left unmatched. The CDR3 loop reads CASSYSAAGGPTDTQYF. DNA for the CDR3: TGTGCCAGCAGTTACTCTGCCGCGGGAGGGCCCACAGATACGCAGTATTTT.